Sequencing of this T cell receptor (beta chain) was carried out in a study of control samples from healthy donors and cancer patients. In its sample, this clone was seen a few times. The repertoire was sequenced with immunoSEQ multiplex PCR; TCRdb's copy has only in-frame clones and lacks some. This sample has some 130,000 clones, with around 90% found just once. The receptor's source is a man aged 25 to 45 in good health. Sequences were obtained from blood.

This CDR3 reads CASSLGPVQADLGGGYTF. In DNA form, the CDR3 reads TGTGCCAGCAGCTTGGGTCCGGTGCAGGCAGACCTGGGAGGAGGCTACACCTTC. V usage is TRBV5-5 and J usage is TRBJ1-2; D is unclear. Trimming took off 0 bases at V and 8 bases at J, with 26 bases between the two ends. Looked up from germline, CDR1 is SGHKS and CDR2 is YYEKEE (reference sequence). The CDR3 is 18 amino acids. The full variable domain, completed using reference TRBV5-5 and TRBJ1-2, is DAGVTQSPTHLIKTRGQQVTLRCSPISGHKSVSWYQQVLGQGPQFIFQYYEKEERGRGNFPDRFSARQFPNYSSELNVNALLLGDSALYLCASSLGPVQADLGGGYTFGSGTRLTVV.